These T cell receptor beta chains were read from a single sample in a study of blood T cell repertoires in COVID-19. Profiling relied on immunoSEQ multiplex PCR, and the TCRdb table lists in-frame clones only, not all of them. Of over 70,000 clones in the sample, more than 75% were seen once. The sequencing input was peripheral blood. These receptors came from a man between 60 and 75 years old with acute or convalescent COVID-19. CDR3s leave out the opening cysteine and the closing phenylalanine or tryptophan. Part of the rows lack a size; the others show once, few, many or a class for expanded clones.

v_call: TRBV7-8
j_call: TRBJ1-3
clone_size: -
cdr3_aa: ASSSGQGAGNTIY

v_call: TRBV7-2
j_call: TRBJ2-5
clone_size: -
cdr3_aa: ASSLDPQETQY

v_call: TRBV5-1
j_call: TRBJ2-3
clone_size: -
cdr3_aa: ASSLPGEDTQY

v_call: TRBV5-4
j_call: TRBJ2-5
clone_size: -
cdr3_aa: ASSLAGGETQY

v_call: TRBV19
j_call: TRBJ1-4
clone_size: few
cdr3_aa: ASSTINARGEKLF

v_call: TRBV5-4
j_call: TRBJ2-2
clone_size: -
cdr3_aa: ASSAGLAGANTGELF

v_call: TRBV7-2
j_call: TRBJ1-3
clone_size: few
cdr3_aa: ASSFTATGNTIY

v_call: TRBV24-1
j_call: TRBJ1-2
clone_size: -
cdr3_aa: ATSDRGRDTGYT

v_call: TRBV7-2
j_call: TRBJ2-5
clone_size: -
cdr3_aa: ASSLGTGASGKETQY

v_call: TRBV6-5
j_call: TRBJ1-4
clone_size: once
cdr3_aa: ASSSQGITHEKLF

v_call: TRBV4-3
j_call: TRBJ1-1
clone_size: -
cdr3_aa: ASSQERAGVAF

v_call: TRBV27
j_call: TRBJ2-1
clone_size: -
cdr3_aa: ASSRPHAGDNEQF

v_call: TRBV19
j_call: TRBJ2-2
clone_size: -
cdr3_aa: ASKDPLAGDTGELF

v_call: TRBV16
j_call: TRBJ1-2
clone_size: few
cdr3_aa: ASSQSGRNYGYT

v_call: TRBV7-2
j_call: TRBJ2-2
clone_size: -
cdr3_aa: ASSLRLADAGELF

v_call: TRBV5-4
j_call: TRBJ2-1
clone_size: -
cdr3_aa: ASSLWAASAREGEQF